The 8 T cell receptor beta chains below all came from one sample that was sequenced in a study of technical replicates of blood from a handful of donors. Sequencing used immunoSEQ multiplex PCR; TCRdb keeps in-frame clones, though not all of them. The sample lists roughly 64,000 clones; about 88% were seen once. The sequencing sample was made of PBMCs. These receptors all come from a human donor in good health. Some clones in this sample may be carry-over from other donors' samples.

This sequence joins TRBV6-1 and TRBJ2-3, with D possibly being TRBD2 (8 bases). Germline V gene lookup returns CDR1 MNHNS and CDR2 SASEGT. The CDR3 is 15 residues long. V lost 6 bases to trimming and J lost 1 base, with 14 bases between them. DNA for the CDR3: TGTGCCAGCAGATCGGGAGGGACAGGCACAGATACGCAGTATTTT. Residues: CASRSGGTGTDTQYF.

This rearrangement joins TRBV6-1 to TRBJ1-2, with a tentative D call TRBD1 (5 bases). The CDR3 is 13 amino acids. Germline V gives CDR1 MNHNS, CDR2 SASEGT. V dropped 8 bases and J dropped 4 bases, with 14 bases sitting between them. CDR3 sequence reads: CASLGAYSYGYTF. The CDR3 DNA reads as TGTGCCAGCCTTGGGGCTTATTCCTATGGCTACACCTTC.

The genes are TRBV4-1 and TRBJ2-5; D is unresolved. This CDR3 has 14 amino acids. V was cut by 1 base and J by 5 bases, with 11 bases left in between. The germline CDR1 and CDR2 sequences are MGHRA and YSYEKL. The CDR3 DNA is TGCGCCAGCAGCCAAGGTCCCTTTATCGAGACCCAGTACTTC. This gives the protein CASSQGPFIETQYF.

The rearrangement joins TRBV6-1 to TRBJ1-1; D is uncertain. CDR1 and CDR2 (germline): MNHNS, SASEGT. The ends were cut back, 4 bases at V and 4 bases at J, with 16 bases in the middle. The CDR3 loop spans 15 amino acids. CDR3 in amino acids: CASSVKASGGTEAFF. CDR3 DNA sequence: TGTGCCAGCAGTGTAAAGGCATCAGGTGGCACTGAAGCTTTCTTT.

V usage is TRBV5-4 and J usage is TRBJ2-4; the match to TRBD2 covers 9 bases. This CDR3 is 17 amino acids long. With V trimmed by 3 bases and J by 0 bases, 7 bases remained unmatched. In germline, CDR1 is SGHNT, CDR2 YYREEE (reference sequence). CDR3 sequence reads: CASSSAVRGGAKNIQYF. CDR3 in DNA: TGTGCCAGCAGCTCGGCGGTGCGGGGGGGAGCCAAAAACATTCAGTACTTC.

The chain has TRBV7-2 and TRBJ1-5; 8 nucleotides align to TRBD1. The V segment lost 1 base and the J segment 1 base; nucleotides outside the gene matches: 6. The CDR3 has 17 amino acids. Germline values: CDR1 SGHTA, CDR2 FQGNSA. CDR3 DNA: TGTGCCAGCAGCTTAGGTGGACAGGGTTGGAGCAATCAGCCCCAGCATTTT. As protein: CASSLGGQGWSNQPQHF.

The CDR3 loop reads CASSPLPNNEQFF. The CDR3 DNA follows: TGTGCCAGCTCACCACTCCCTAATAATGAGCAGTTCTTC. This chain connects TRBV18 to TRBJ2-1; D is ambiguous. Trimming removed 1 base at V and 7 bases at J, with 8 bases between. Germline V gene data show CDR1 as KGHSH and CDR2 as LQKENI. CDR3 size: 13 residues. The full variable domain, in which reference TRBV18 and TRBJ2-1 provide the parts outside the CDR3, is NAGVMQNPRHLVRRRGQEARLRCSPMKGHSHVYWYRQLPEEGLKFMVYLQKENIIDESGMPKERFSAEFPKEGPSILRIQQVVRGDSAAYFCASSPLPNNEQFFGPGTRLTVL.

The DNA for the CDR3 is TGTGCCAGCAGTGAAATAGACAGGGTGATCGATGAGCAGTTCTTC. It is translated as CASSEIDRVIDEQFF. V and J are TRBV6-1 and TRBJ2-1; TRBD1 aligns across 7 bases. Unmatched junction bases numbered 9, after V lost 2 bases and J lost 8 bases. This CDR3 is built from 15 residues. Per germline, CDR1 MNHNS and CDR2 SASEGT.